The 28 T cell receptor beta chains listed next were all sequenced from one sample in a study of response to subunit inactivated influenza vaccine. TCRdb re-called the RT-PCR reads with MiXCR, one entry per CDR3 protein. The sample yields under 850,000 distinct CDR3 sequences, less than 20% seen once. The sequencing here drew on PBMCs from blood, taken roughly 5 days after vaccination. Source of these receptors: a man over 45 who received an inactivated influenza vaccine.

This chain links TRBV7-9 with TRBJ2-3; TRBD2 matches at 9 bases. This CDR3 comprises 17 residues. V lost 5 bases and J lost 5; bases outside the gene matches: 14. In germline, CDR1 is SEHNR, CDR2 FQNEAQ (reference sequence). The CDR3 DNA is TGTGCCAGCAGCACAACGATATTAGCGGGAGACATAGATACGCAGTATTTT. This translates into CASSTTILAGDIDTQYF. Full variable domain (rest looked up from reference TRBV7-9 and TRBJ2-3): DTGVSQNPRHKITKRGQNVTFRCDPISEHNRLYWYRQTLGQGPEFLTYFQNEAQLEKSRLLSDRFSAERPKGSFSTLEIQRTEQGDSAMYLCASSTTILAGDIDTQYFGPGTRLTVL.

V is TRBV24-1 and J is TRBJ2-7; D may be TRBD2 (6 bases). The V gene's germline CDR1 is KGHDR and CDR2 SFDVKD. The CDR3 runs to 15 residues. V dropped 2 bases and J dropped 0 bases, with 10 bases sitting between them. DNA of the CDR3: TGTGCCACCAGTGATTCGGGACTGGCCTCCTACGAGCAGTACTTC. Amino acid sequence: CATSDSGLASYEQYF.

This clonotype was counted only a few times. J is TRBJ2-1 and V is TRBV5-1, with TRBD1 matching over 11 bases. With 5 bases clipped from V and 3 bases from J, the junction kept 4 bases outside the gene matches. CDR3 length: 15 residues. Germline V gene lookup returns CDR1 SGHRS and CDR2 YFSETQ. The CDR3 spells CASSRTGGDYNEQFF. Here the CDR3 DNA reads TGCGCCAGCAGTAGGACAGGGGGCGACTACAATGAGCAGTTCTTC.

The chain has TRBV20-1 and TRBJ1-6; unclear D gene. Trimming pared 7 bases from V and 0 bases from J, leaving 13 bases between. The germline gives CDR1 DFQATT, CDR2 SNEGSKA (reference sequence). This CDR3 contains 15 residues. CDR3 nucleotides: TGCAGTGTTCTCCCGTCTAGCTCCTATAATTCACCCCTCCACTTT. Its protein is CSVLPSSSYNSPLHF.

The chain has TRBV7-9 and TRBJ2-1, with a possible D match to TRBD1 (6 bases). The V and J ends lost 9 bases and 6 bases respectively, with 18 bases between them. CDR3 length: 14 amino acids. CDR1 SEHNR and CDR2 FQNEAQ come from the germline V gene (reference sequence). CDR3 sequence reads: CASTALDSSNEQFF. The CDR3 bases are TGTGCCAGTACCGCCCTGGACAGTAGCAATGAGCAGTTCTTC. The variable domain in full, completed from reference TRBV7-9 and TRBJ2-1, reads DTGVSQNPRHKITKRGQNVTFRCDPISEHNRLYWYRQTLGQGPEFLTYFQNEAQLEKSRLLSDRFSAERPKGSFSTLEIQRTEQGDSAMYLCASTALDSSNEQFFGPGTRLTVL.

The CDR3 loop reads CSAKQSVAENTEAFF. The CDR3, as DNA: TGCAGTGCCAAACAATCTGTGGCAGAAAACACTGAAGCTTTCTTT. This chain uses TRBV20-1 with TRBJ1-1; the D is unclear. The CDR3 is made up of 15 amino acids. From germline, CDR1 is DFQATT and CDR2 SNEGSKA (reference sequence). V dropped 6 bases and J dropped 2 bases, with 19 bases sitting between them.

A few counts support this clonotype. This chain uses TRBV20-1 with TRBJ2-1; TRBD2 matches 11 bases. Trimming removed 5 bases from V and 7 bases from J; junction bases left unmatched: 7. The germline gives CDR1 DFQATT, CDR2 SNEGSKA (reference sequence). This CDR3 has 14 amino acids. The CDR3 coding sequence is TGCAGTGCTGTTACTAGCGGGAGAGGTAATGAGCAGTTCTTC. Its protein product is CSAVTSGRGNEQFF.

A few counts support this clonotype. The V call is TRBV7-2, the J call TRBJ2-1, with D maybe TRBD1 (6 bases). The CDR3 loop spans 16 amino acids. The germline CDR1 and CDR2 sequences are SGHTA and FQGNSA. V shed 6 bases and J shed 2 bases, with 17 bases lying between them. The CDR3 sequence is CASRPFGGQTYNEQFF. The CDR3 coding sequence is TGTGCCAGCAGGCCATTCGGAGGACAGACCTACAATGAGCAGTTCTTC. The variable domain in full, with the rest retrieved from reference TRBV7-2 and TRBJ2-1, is GAGVSQSPSNKVTEKGKDVELRCDPISGHTALYWYRQSLGQGLEFLIYFQGNSAPDKSGLPSDRFSAERTGGSVSTLTIQRTQQEDSAVYLCASRPFGGQTYNEQFFGPGTRLTVL.

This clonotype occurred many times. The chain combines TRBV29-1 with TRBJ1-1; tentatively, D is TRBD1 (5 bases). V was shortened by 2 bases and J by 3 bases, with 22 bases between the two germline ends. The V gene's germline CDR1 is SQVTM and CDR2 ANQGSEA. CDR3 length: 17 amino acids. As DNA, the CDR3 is TGCAGCGTTGAACGACAGAGGGGCCCCGGTTTGGACACTGAAGCTTTCTTT. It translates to CSVERQRGPGLDTEAFF.

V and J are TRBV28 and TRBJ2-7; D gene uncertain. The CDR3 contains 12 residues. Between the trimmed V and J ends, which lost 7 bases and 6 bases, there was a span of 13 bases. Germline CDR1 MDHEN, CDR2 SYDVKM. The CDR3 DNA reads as TGTGCCAGCACCCGGCCCCCTGGCGAGCAGTACTTC. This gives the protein CASTRPPGEQYF.

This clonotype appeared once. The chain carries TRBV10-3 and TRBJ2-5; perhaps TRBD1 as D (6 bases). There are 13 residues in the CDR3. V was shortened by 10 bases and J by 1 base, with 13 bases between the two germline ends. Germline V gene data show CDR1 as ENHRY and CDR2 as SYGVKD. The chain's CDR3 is CATRDTRQETQYF. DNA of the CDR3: TGTGCCACCAGGGACACCCGCCAAGAGACCCAGTACTTC.

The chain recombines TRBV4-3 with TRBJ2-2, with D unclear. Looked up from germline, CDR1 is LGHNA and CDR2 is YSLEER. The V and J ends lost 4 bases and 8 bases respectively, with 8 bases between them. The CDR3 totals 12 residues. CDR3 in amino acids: CASSLMRGELFF. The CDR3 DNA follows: TGCGCCAGCAGCCTGATGAGGGGGGAGCTGTTTTTT.

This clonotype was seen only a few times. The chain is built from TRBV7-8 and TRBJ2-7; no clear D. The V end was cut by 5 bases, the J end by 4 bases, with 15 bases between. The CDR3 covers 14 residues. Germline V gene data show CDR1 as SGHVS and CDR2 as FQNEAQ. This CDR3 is CASSPLGSGYEQYF. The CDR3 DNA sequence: TGTGCCAGCAGCCCCCTGGGGTCGGGTTACGAGCAGTACTTC.

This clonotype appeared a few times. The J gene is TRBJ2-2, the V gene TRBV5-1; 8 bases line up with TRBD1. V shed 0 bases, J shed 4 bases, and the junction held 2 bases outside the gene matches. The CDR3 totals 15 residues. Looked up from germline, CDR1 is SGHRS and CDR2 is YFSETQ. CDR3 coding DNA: TGCGCCAGCAGCTTGGGGACAGGGACCACCGGGGAGCTGTTTTTT. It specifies CASSLGTGTTGELFF.

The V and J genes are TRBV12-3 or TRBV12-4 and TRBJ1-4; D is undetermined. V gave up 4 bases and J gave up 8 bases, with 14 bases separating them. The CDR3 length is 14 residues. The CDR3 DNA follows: TGTGCCAGCAGTTGGGGAGAGGTTGGCGAAAAACTGTTTTTT. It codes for CASSWGEVGEKLFF.

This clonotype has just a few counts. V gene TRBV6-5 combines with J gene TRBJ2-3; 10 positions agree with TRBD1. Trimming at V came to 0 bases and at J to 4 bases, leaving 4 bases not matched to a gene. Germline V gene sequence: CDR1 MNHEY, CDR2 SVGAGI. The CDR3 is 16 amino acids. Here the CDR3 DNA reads TGTGCCAGCAGTTACTCGAGGGACAGGGGTTCAGATACGCAGTATTTT. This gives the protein CASSYSRDRGSDTQYF.

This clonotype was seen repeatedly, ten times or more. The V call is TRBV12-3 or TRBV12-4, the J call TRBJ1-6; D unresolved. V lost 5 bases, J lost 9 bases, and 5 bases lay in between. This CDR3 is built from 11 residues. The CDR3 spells CASSTSSPLHF. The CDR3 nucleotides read TGTGCCAGCAGTACGAGTTCACCCCTCCACTTT.

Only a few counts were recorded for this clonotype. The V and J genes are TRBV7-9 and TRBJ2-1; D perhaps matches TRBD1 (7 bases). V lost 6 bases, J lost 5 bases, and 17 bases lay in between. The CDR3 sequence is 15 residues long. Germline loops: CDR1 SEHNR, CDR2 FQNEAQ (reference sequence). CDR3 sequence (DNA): TGTGCCAGCAGTCACCAGGGGGGACAAAACAATGAGCAGTTCTTC. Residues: CASSHQGGQNNEQFF.

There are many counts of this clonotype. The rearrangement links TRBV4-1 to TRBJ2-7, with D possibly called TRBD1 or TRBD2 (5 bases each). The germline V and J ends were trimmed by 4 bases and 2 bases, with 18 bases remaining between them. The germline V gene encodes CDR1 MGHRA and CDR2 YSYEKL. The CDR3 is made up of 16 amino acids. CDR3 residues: CASSPNRDLGTYEQYF. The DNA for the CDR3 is TGCGCCAGCAGCCCCAACCGGGACCTGGGGACCTACGAGCAGTACTTC.

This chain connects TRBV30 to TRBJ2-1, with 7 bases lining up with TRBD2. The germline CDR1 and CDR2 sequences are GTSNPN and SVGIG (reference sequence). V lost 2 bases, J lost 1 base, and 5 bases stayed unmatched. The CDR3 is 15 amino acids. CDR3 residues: CAWSRGGKSYNEQFF. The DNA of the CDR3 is TGTGCCTGGAGTCGGGGAGGGAAGTCCTACAATGAGCAGTTCTTC.

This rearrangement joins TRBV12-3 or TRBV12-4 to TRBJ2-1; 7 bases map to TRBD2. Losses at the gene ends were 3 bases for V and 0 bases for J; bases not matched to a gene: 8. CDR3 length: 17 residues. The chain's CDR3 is CASSFVSAGSSYNEQFF. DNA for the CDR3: TGTGCCAGCAGTTTCGTCTCAGCGGGGAGCTCCTACAATGAGCAGTTCTTC.

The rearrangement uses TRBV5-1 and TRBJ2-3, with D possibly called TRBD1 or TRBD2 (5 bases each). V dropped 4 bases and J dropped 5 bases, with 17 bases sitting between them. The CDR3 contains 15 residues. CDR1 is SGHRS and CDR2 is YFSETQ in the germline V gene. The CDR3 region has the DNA TGCGCCAGCAGCCCGAACGGGGCTAGTGGAGATACGCAGTATTTT. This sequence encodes CASSPNGASGDTQYF.

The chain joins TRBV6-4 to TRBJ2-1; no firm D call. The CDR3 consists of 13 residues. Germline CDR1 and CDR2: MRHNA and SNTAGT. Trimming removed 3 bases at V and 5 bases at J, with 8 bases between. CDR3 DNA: TGTGCCAGCAGTGAGGCAGGAAACAATGAGCAGTTCTTC. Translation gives CASSEAGNNEQFF.

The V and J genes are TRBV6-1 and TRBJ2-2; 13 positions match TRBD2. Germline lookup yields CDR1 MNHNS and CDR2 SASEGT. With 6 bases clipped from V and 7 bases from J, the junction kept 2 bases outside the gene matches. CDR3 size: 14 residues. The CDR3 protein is CASSRLAGGGELFF. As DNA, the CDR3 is TGTGCCAGCAGCCGACTAGCGGGAGGCGGGGAGCTGTTTTTT.

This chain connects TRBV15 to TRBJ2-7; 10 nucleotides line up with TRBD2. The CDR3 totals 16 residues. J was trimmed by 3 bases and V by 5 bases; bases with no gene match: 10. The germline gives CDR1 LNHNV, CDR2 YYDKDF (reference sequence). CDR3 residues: CATSPEGTSVRYEQYF. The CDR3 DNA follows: TGTGCCACCAGCCCAGAGGGGACTAGCGTACGCTACGAGCAGTACTTC.

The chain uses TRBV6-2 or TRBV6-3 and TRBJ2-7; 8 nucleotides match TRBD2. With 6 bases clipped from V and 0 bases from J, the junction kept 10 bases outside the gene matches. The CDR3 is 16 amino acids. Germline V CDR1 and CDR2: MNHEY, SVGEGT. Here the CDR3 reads CASRPLGRGDSYEQYF. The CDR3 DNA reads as TGTGCCAGCAGGCCCCTGGGGCGGGGGGACTCCTACGAGCAGTACTTC.

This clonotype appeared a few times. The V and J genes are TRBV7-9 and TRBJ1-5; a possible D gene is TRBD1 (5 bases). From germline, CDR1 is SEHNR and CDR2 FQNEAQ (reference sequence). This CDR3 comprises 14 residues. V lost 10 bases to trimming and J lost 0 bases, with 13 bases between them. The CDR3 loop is CATARDGSNQPQHF. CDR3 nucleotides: TGTGCCACCGCGCGGGACGGTAGCAATCAGCCCCAGCATTTT.

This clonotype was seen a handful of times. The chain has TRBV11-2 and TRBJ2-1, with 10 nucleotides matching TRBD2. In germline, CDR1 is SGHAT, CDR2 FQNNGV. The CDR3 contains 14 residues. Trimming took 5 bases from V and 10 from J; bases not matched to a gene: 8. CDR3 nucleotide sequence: TGTGCCAGCAGCCAATCTAGCGGGAGAAAAGAGCAGTTCTTC. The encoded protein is CASSQSSGRKEQFF.